Each of the 22 T cell receptor beta chains below was sequenced from the same sample in a study of blood T cell repertoires in COVID-19. Profiling relied on immunoSEQ multiplex PCR, and the TCRdb table lists in-frame clones only, not all of them. The sample has 50,000 to 65,000 clones; 83% are singletons. The sample was peripheral blood. The receptors originated from a human donor in a cohort sampled during active COVID-19.

This rearrangement joins TRBV12-3 or TRBV12-4 to TRBJ1-1; maybe TRBD1 (5 bases). The CDR3 is 13 residues long. V lost 7 bases and J lost 5, with 14 bases in between. The CDR3 bases are TGTGCCAGCAACCAGGGAAGTGGAACTGAAGCTTTCTTT. As protein: CASNQGSGTEAFF.

V and J are TRBV3-1 (or the pseudogene TRBV3-2) and TRBJ1-4; no clear D gene. In germline, CDR1 is LGHDT, CDR2 YNNKEL (reference sequence). V lost 5 bases and J lost 8, with 15 bases in between. The CDR3 spans 14 residues. CDR3 sequence: CASSWAGYREKLFF. For the CDR3, the DNA is TGTGCCAGCAGCTGGGCCGGCTATCGGGAAAAACTGTTTTTT.

Many counts were recorded for this clone. V and J are TRBV18 and TRBJ1-6, with 7 bases matching TRBD1. The germline V gene has CDR1 KGHSH and CDR2 LQKENI. V was clipped by 4 bases and J by 5 bases; unmatched bases: 14. The CDR3 consists of 18 residues. As DNA, the CDR3 is TGTGCCAGCTCACGCAACTGGAACATGGGACAGAATAATTCACCCCTCCACTTT. Translation: CASSRNWNMGQNNSPLHF.

DNA for the CDR3: TGTGCCAGTACGGGAGGGAGGGGACGCAATCAGCCCCAGCATTTT. Translating it yields CASTGGRGRNQPQHF. V is TRBV19 and J is TRBJ1-5; D may be TRBD1 (5 bases). Germline-derived CDR1 and CDR2 are LNHDA and SQIVND (reference sequence). CDR3 length: 15 amino acids. V was cut by 7 bases and J by 2 bases, with 15 bases left in between.

J is TRBJ2-5 and V is TRBV29-1; D may be TRBD2 (5 bases). Germline V CDR1 and CDR2: SQVTM, ANQGSEA. V lost 0 bases and J 2 bases, leaving 10 bases between the germline ends. There are 14 residues in the CDR3. CDR3: CSVEEARLQETQYF. The DNA for the CDR3 is TGCAGCGTTGAAGAGGCGCGACTACAAGAGACCCAGTACTTC.

This chain connects TRBV30 to TRBJ2-3; 8 bases align to TRBD2. V gave up 7 bases and J gave up 14 bases; unmatched junction bases: 11. This CDR3 region has 11 residues. Germline-derived CDR1 and CDR2 are GTSNPN and SVGIG (reference sequence). CDR3 DNA: TGTGCCTACTCCCTGACTAGCGTGACGTATTTT. Translation gives CAYSLTSVTYF.

This chain connects TRBV10-3 to TRBJ2-3; 14 nucleotides agree with TRBD2. With 5 bases clipped from V and 2 bases from J, the junction kept 6 bases outside the gene matches. Germline lookup yields CDR1 ENHRY and CDR2 SYGVKD. This CDR3 region has 17 residues. Written as DNA, the CDR3 is TGTGCCATCAGTCCCGGGACTAGCGGGGGCCTCACAGATACGCAGTATTTT. Its protein product is CAISPGTSGGLTDTQYF.

This chain connects TRBV19 to TRBJ2-3, with 9 bases fitting TRBD1. This CDR3 region has 14 residues. Germline-derived CDR1 and CDR2 are LNHDA and SQIVND (reference sequence). The V segment lost 5 bases and the J segment 3 bases; nucleotides outside the gene matches: 3. As DNA, the CDR3 is TGTGCCAGTAGTGGGGACAGGGTTACAGATACGCAGTATTTT. Residues: CASSGDRVTDTQYF.

The V call is TRBV7-9, the J call TRBJ1-1; D not resolved. This CDR3 comprises 14 residues. Between the trimmed V and J ends, which lost 4 bases and 2 bases, there was a span of 11 bases. Germline CDR1 reads SEHNR; CDR2 reads FQNEAQ (reference sequence). The CDR3 region has the DNA TGTGCCAGCAGCTCCACGGCAGGTAACACTGAAGCTTTCTTT. As protein: CASSSTAGNTEAFF.

V usage is TRBV12-5 and J usage is TRBJ1-2, with TRBD1 matching over 7 bases. There are 14 residues in the CDR3. Trimming removed 1 base from V and 4 bases from J; junction bases left unmatched: 3. In germline, CDR1 is LGHNT, CDR2 FRNRAP. This CDR3 reads CASGLDRGLYGYTF. The CDR3 DNA sequence: TGTGCTAGTGGTTTGGACAGGGGACTCTATGGCTACACCTTC.

The chain is built from TRBV6-5 and TRBJ2-3, with 9 bases identical to TRBD1. Unmatched junction bases numbered 7, after V lost 7 bases and J lost 2 bases. Germline values: CDR1 MNHEY, CDR2 SVGAGI. CDR3 length: 15 residues. The CDR3 bases are TGTGCCAGCAAGAATACAGGGGGCTCCACAGATACGCAGTATTTT. This translates into CASKNTGGSTDTQYF.

The chain carries TRBV6-5 and TRBJ2-7; 7 nucleotides align to TRBD1. V was clipped by 0 bases and J by 7 bases; unmatched bases: 6. Germline values: CDR1 MNHEY, CDR2 SVGAGI. This CDR3 is built from 14 residues. CDR3 in DNA: TGTGCCAGCAGTTACTCGAGGATACAGGGGGAGCAGTACTTC. It translates to CASSYSRIQGEQYF.

The gene calls are TRBV9 and TRBJ2-6; TRBD1 might be the D (5 bases). The V gene's germline CDR1 is SGDLS and CDR2 YYNGEE. The V and J ends lost 3 bases and 2 bases respectively, with 15 bases between them. The CDR3 covers 17 residues. The CDR3 protein is CASSETPGLTGANVLTF. For the CDR3, the DNA is TGTGCCAGCAGCGAAACCCCAGGGTTGACTGGGGCCAACGTCCTGACTTTC. Variable domain in full (rest from reference TRBV9 and TRBJ2-6): DSGVTQTPKHLITATGQRVTLRCSPRSGDLSVYWYQQSLDQGLQFLIQYYNGEERAKGNILERFSAQQFPDLHSELNLSSLELGDSALYFCASSETPGLTGANVLTFGAGSRLTVL.

The rearrangement uses TRBV6-6 and TRBJ2-3, with TRBD2 identical over 7 bases. Looked up from germline, CDR1 is MNHNY and CDR2 is SVGAGI (reference sequence). The CDR3 has 14 residues. Trimming at V came to 8 bases and at J to 5 bases, leaving 10 bases not matched to a gene. The CDR3 DNA reads as TGTGCCAGCCGGGGCGGGGGTAGGATAGATACGCAGTATTTT. It encodes CASRGGGRIDTQYF.

This chain joins TRBV6-5 and TRBJ1-5; the D gene is possibly TRBD1 (5 bases). This CDR3 region has 13 residues. V lost 7 bases to trimming and J lost 13 bases, with 20 bases between them. Germline assignment: CDR1 MNHEY and CDR2 SVGAGI. Here the CDR3 reads CASILTFQGPQHF. In DNA form, the CDR3 reads TGTGCCAGCATTCTAACCTTCCAGGGCCCGCAGCATTTT.

This chain connects TRBV7-2 to TRBJ1-1, with 7 bases aligning to TRBD1. Germline V gives CDR1 SGHTA, CDR2 FQGNSA. The trim removed 3 bases at V and 10 bases at J, leaving 11 bases unmatched. CDR3 length: 14 residues. The CDR3: CASSFSRGVSVAFF. For the CDR3, the DNA is TGTGCCAGCAGCTTTTCCAGGGGGGTCAGTGTAGCTTTCTTT. Variable domain in full (rest from reference TRBV7-2 and TRBJ1-1): GAGVSQSPSNKVTEKGKDVELRCDPISGHTALYWYRQSLGQGLEFLIYFQGNSAPDKSGLPSDRFSAERTGGSVSTLTIQRTQQEDSAVYLCASSFSRGVSVAFFGQGTRLTVV.

This sequence joins TRBV7-8 and TRBJ2-5; 9 bases map to TRBD2. The CDR3 consists of 14 residues. V was pared by 6 bases and J by 5 bases, with 7 bases of the junction left unmatched. Germline CDR1 is SGHVS and CDR2 is FQNEAQ. CDR3 loop: CASSAGGPFETQYF. The CDR3, as DNA: TGTGCCAGCAGTGCGGGGGGGCCGTTTGAGACCCAGTACTTC.

This chain links TRBV11-2 with TRBJ2-3; D uncertain. Trimming pared 5 bases from V and 6 bases from J, leaving 18 bases between. Germline V gives CDR1 SGHAT, CDR2 FQNNGV. This CDR3 region has 15 residues. CDR3 sequence reads: CASSTLLTSVDTQYF. The CDR3 nucleotides are TGTGCCAGCAGCACCCTGTTAACATCCGTTGATACGCAGTATTTT.

V gene TRBV28 combines with J gene TRBJ2-6; D gene ambiguous. CDR3 length equals 15 residues. In germline, CDR1 is MDHEN, CDR2 SYDVKM. The ends were cut back, 2 bases at V and 2 bases at J, with 7 bases in the middle. CDR3 bases: TGTGCCAGCAGTTTAAGACGGGCTGGGGCCAACGTCCTGACTTTC. Its translation: CASSLRRAGANVLTF.

This chain joins TRBV3-1 (or the pseudogene TRBV3-2) and TRBJ2-7; 7 bases are a match to TRBD2. J was trimmed by 8 bases and V by 5 bases; bases with no gene match: 9. Germline CDR1 is LGHDT and CDR2 is YNNKEL (reference sequence). The CDR3 totals 13 residues. This CDR3 reads CASSSTRLAQQYF. The CDR3 region has the DNA TGTGCCAGCAGCTCCACCCGACTAGCACAGCAGTACTTC.

This rearrangement joins TRBV28 to TRBJ2-5; D is possibly TRBD2 (5 bases). Germline values: CDR1 MDHEN, CDR2 SYDVKM. Trimming left V 8 bases short and J 4 bases short, with 20 bases between. This CDR3 is built from 15 residues. CDR3 amino acids: CASYSPEGGGETQYF. The DNA of the CDR3 is TGTGCCAGCTATAGCCCTGAGGGCGGTGGAGAGACCCAGTACTTC.

The V gene is TRBV12-3 or TRBV12-4, the J gene TRBJ1-6; TRBD1 is a possible D gene (6 bases). Between the trimmed V and J ends, which lost 2 bases and 9 bases, there was a span of 8 bases. The CDR3 extends over 13 amino acids. The CDR3 nucleotides are TGTGCCAGCAGTTTAACAGGGAGTTCACCCCTCCACTTT. This encodes CASSLTGSSPLHF.